Below are 13 T cell receptor beta chains sequenced from a single sample in a study of cytomegalovirus exposure and HLA in healthy donors. The PCR contained 60 Vbeta and 13 Jbeta primers. Some clones are missing from TCRdb's copy, which holds only in-frame ones; the method was immunoSEQ multiplex PCR. Of 130,000 or so clones in the sample, around four fifths are singletons; the top ten hold 1.3% to 1.5%. The sequencing sample was made of PBMCs. These TCRs come from a woman aged 40 to 55 in good health and CMV-seronegative.

The chain recombines TRBV5-6 with TRBJ1-2; TRBD1 matches 7 bases. The junction had 11 bases not matched to a gene; V was cut back by 5 bases and J by 10 bases. This CDR3 contains 13 residues. CDR1 and CDR2 from the germline V gene are SGHDT and YYEEEE. The CDR3: CASSRDSPRDYTF. The CDR3 nucleotides read TGTGCCAGCAGTCGGGACAGCCCAAGGGACTACACCTTC.

The gene calls are TRBV19 and TRBJ2-1, with a possible D match to TRBD2 (6 bases). This CDR3 is 16 amino acids long. V was clipped by 3 bases and J by 1 base, with 13 bases between them. The germline CDR1 and CDR2 sequences are LNHDA and SQIVND (reference sequence). The CDR3 region is CASSMLGGVSYNEQFF. The CDR3 region has the DNA TGTGCCAGTAGTATGTTGGGAGGCGTTTCCTACAATGAGCAGTTCTTC.

The sample holds one count of this clone. The rearrangement uses TRBV4-3 and TRBJ2-7, with 8 bases lining up with TRBD2. The CDR3 runs 16 residues. Germline-derived CDR1 and CDR2 are LGHNA and YSLEER. Trimming at V came to 0 bases and at J to 5 bases, leaving 9 bases not matched to a gene. CDR3 amino acids: CASSQDVPSGGHEQYF. The CDR3 DNA sequence: TGCGCCAGCAGCCAAGATGTCCCCAGCGGGGGCCACGAGCAGTACTTC.

The chain couples TRBV2 to TRBJ1-1; 7 bases align to TRBD1. The ends lost 3 bases at V and 6 bases at J; junction bases unmatched: 7. Germline loops: CDR1 SNHLY, CDR2 FYNNEI. The CDR3 extends over 14 amino acids. The CDR3 spells CASSEWKGAAEAFF. The CDR3 DNA reads TGTGCCAGCAGTGAGTGGAAGGGGGCCGCTGAAGCTTTCTTT.

The chain couples TRBV9 to TRBJ2-2; D gene unclear. The CDR3 loop spans 15 amino acids. Looked up from germline, CDR1 is SGDLS and CDR2 is YYNGEE. Trimming removed 6 bases at V and 1 base at J, with 13 bases between. CDR3 protein: CASTKSPLNTGELFF. The CDR3 coding sequence is TGTGCCAGCACCAAGAGTCCCTTGAACACCGGGGAGCTGTTTTTT. Combining the CDR3 with reference TRBV9 and TRBJ2-2 gives the whole variable domain DSGVTQTPKHLITATGQRVTLRCSPRSGDLSVYWYQQSLDQGLQFLIQYYNGEERAKGNILERFSAQQFPDLHSELNLSSLELGDSALYFCASTKSPLNTGELFFGEGSRLTVL.

This sequence joins TRBV25-1 and TRBJ2-5, with a tentative D call TRBD1 (6 bases). Trimming left V 5 bases short and J 4 bases short, with 20 bases between. The germline V gene encodes CDR1 MGHDK and CDR2 SYGVNS. The CDR3 is made up of 16 amino acids. The chain's CDR3 is CASSYHSGTMIETQYF. CDR3 in DNA: TGTGCCAGCAGTTACCACTCCGGGACAATGATAGAGACCCAGTACTTC. The full variable domain, in which reference TRBV25-1 and TRBJ2-5 provide the parts outside the CDR3, is EADIYQTPRYLVIGTGKKITLECSQTMGHDKMYWYQQDPGMELHLIHYSYGVNSTEKGDLSSESTVSRIRTEHFPLTLESARPSHTSQYLCASSYHSGTMIETQYFGPGTRLLVL.

V and J are TRBV6-5 and TRBJ2-7; the match to TRBD2 covers 7 bases. The CDR3 runs to 14 residues. The germline V gene has CDR1 MNHEY and CDR2 SVGAGI. The J segment lost 0 bases and the V segment lost 2 bases, leaving 1 base of the junction unmatched. The CDR3 loop reads CASSYRGDSYEQYF. As DNA, the CDR3 is TGTGCCAGCAGTTACCGGGGGGACTCCTACGAGCAGTACTTC.

This chain uses TRBV28 with TRBJ1-1; D gene ambiguous. The CDR3 sequence is 11 residues long. Germline V CDR1 and CDR2: MDHEN, SYDVKM. Trimming pared 0 bases from V and 11 bases from J, leaving 7 bases between. CDR3 amino acids: CASSLWRFAFF. The CDR3 region has the DNA TGTGCCAGCAGTTTATGGCGGTTCGCTTTCTTT. The whole variable domain, remainder taken from reference TRBV28 and TRBJ1-1, is DVKVTQSSRYLVKRTGEKVFLECVQDMDHENMFWYRQDPGLGLRLIYFSYDVKMKEKGDIPEGYSVSREKKERFSLILESASTNQTSMYLCASSLWRFAFFGQGTRLTVV.

This rearrangement joins TRBV18 to TRBJ1-6; a possible D gene is TRBD1 (5 bases). This CDR3 contains 14 residues. V lost 6 bases, J lost 7 bases, and 13 bases lay in between. Germline V gene lookup returns CDR1 KGHSH and CDR2 LQKENI. CDR3 protein: CASSLRGPNSPLHF. The CDR3 coding sequence is TGTGCCAGCTCCCTAAGGGGTCCCAATTCACCCCTCCACTTT.

This sequence joins TRBV27 and TRBJ2-7; 9 positions agree with TRBD1. Trimming at V came to 6 bases and at J to 1 base, leaving 7 bases not matched to a gene. Germline V gene data show CDR1 as MNHEY and CDR2 as SMNVEV (reference sequence). This CDR3 is built from 15 residues. The CDR3 region is CASSPGQGISYEQYF. The CDR3 coding sequence is TGTGCCAGCAGCCCAGGACAGGGGATTTCCTACGAGCAGTACTTC.

This clone was observed a single time. The chain joins TRBV30 to TRBJ1-6; D possibly corresponds to TRBD1 (6 bases). With 4 bases removed from V and 4 bases from J, the gap between germline ends came to 14 bases. CDR3 length equals 15 residues. CDR1 is GTSNPN, CDR2 SVGIG, per germline (reference sequence). Here the CDR3 DNA reads TGTGCCTGGAAACAGGGTATCGAGTATAATTCACCCCTCCACTTT. Translated, it gives CAWKQGIEYNSPLHF.

This chain joins TRBV5-1 and TRBJ1-1; D may be TRBD1 (6 bases). Trimming left V 2 bases short and J 6 bases short, with 14 bases between. This CDR3 region has 14 residues. Germline V CDR1 and CDR2: SGHRS, YFSETQ. In nucleotides, the CDR3 is TGCGCCAGCAGCTTAGAGGACAGAAATCCTGAAGCTTTCTTT. It codes for CASSLEDRNPEAFF. Looking up the rest from reference TRBV5-1 and TRBJ1-1 gives the full variable domain: KAGVTQTPRYLIKTRGQQVTLSCSPISGHRSVSWYQQTPGQGLQFLFEYFSETQRNKGNFPGRFSGRQFSNSRSEMNVSTLELGDSALYLCASSLEDRNPEAFFGQGTRLTVV.

The chain carries TRBV6-5 and TRBJ1-2, with D possibly being TRBD1 (6 bases). The CDR3 extends over 12 amino acids. Trimming took off 6 bases at V and 2 bases at J, with 7 bases between the two ends. Per the germline V gene, CDR1 is MNHEY and CDR2 is SVGAGI. The CDR3 nucleotides are TGTGCCAGCAGACAGGGCAACTATGGCTACACCTTC. Its translation is CASRQGNYGYTF.